The clone carrying this TCR beta chain was counted at least ten times. The antigen remains undetermined. This sample is drawn from a study of breast tumors, draining lymph nodes, adjacent tissues. TCRdb fed the multiplex PCR reads into MiXCR, producing one record per CDR3 protein. Here the sample spans about 180,000 distinct CDR3 sequences, about 33% being singletons. Findings and limits, study-wide: The data were judged consistent with most tumor T cells coming from lymph node and expanding in tumor. Tumor and nontumor repertoires were significantly more similar in luminal-like than in basal-like breast cancer. Tumor repertoires ranked between lymph nodes and nontumor tissue in diversity, with V and J gene preferences. Data only fit, rather than demonstrated, lymph node origin of most tumor T cells.

Germline values: CDR1 SNHLY, CDR2 FYNNEI. The CDR3 sequence is 12 residues long. V was clipped by 7 bases and J by 4 bases; unmatched bases: 3. Breast cancer patients provided tissue from their axillary draining lymph nodes. Sequenced material: axillary lymph node tissue. The TCR comes from a female donor with breast cancer. Some clones in this sample may be carry-over from other donors' samples. The rearrangement joins TRBV2 to TRBJ2-7; TRBD2 matches at 8 bases. CDR3 region: CASTGGRYEQYF. The DNA for the CDR3 is TGTGCCAGCACGGGGGGGCGGTACGAGCAGTACTTC.